These 11 T cell receptor beta chains originate from one sample sequenced in a study of lymphopenia after photon versus proton radiotherapy. Using immunoSEQ multiplex PCR, the repertoire was profiled, and TCRdb retains in-frame clones only, with some absent. The data contain over 4,500 clones, around 89% of them singletons. Sequenced material: peripheral blood, taken from a patient treated with photon-based radiotherapy. The source is an older man with cholangiocarcinoma.

V gene TRBV27 combines with J gene TRBJ2-5; 14 positions agree with TRBD2. The CDR3 is 15 residues long. V lost 5 bases and J lost 4; bases outside the gene matches: 3. The germline V gene has CDR1 MNHEY and CDR2 SMNVEV (reference sequence). CDR3 residues: CASSLTSGGAETQYF. CDR3 in DNA: TGTGCCAGCAGTCTGACTAGCGGGGGGGCAGAGACCCAGTACTTC.

This chain links TRBV27 with TRBJ2-1; D is unclear. This CDR3 is built from 12 residues. Germline values: CDR1 MNHEY, CDR2 SMNVEV (reference sequence). The V gene lost 6 bases and the J gene lost 5 bases, with 8 bases spanning the gap. The CDR3 sequence: CASRTYDNEQFF. CDR3 bases: TGTGCCAGCAGAACCTATGACAATGAGCAGTTCTTC.

The rearrangement uses TRBV6-1 and TRBJ2-7, with D unclear. Per the germline V gene, CDR1 is MNHNS and CDR2 is SASEGT. Trimming cost V 1 base and J 2 bases, with 12 bases left between them. The CDR3 runs to 15 residues. CDR3 region: CASSEGGGTTYEQYF. CDR3 coding DNA: TGTGCCAGCAGTGAAGGGGGTGGCACTACCTACGAGCAGTACTTC.

This clone was seen more than once but under ten times. The chain uses TRBV6-5 and TRBJ1-2, with D unclear. This CDR3 contains 13 residues. Germline values: CDR1 MNHEY, CDR2 SVGAGI. V was shortened by 6 bases and J by 3 bases, with 11 bases between the two germline ends. CDR3 DNA: TGTGCCAGCAGCGACCGCCCGGACTATGGCTACACCTTC. This codes for CASSDRPDYGYTF.

This chain uses TRBV5-4 with TRBJ2-1; 11 bases are a match to TRBD2. Trimming cost V 4 bases and J 4 bases; bases outside gene matches: 4. CDR1 and CDR2 (germline): SGHNT, YYREEE (reference sequence). The CDR3 has 15 amino acids. CDR3 sequence reads: CASSLSGGAYNEQFF. The CDR3 region has the DNA TGTGCCAGCAGCCTTAGCGGGGGGGCGTACAATGAGCAGTTCTTC.

The chain is built from TRBV2 and TRBJ2-1, with 8 positions matching TRBD2. In germline, CDR1 is SNHLY, CDR2 FYNNEI. The J segment lost 0 bases and the V segment lost 8 bases, leaving 9 bases of the junction unmatched. The CDR3 is 16 residues long. In nucleotides, the CDR3 is TGTGCCAGCGTTTTTAGCGGGGCCGTCTCCTACAATGAGCAGTTCTTC. Translation gives CASVFSGAVSYNEQFF.

CDR3 in amino acids: CASSQVSGDYGYTF. The CDR3 DNA sequence: TGCGCCAGCAGCCAAGTCTCGGGGGACTATGGCTACACCTTC. The chain combines TRBV4-1 with TRBJ1-2; D possibly corresponds to TRBD1 (5 bases). V was pared by 1 base and J by 3 bases, with 9 bases between. CDR1 MGHRA and CDR2 YSYEKL come from the germline V gene. The CDR3 has 14 residues.

The rearrangement uses TRBV25-1 and TRBJ1-6; no clear D. The V end was cut by 4 bases, the J end by 8 bases, with 9 bases between. Germline V lookup: CDR1 MGHDK, CDR2 SYGVNS. The CDR3 contains 13 residues. In nucleotides, the CDR3 is TGTGCCAGCAGTGTAGTTAAAGATTCACCCCTCCACTTT. This gives the protein CASSVVKDSPLHF.

The V and J genes are TRBV5-8 and TRBJ1-3, with 9 bases that match TRBD1. V was clipped by 4 bases and J by 4 bases; unmatched bases: 9. Germline V gene lookup returns CDR1 SGHTS and CDR2 YDEGEE. CDR3 length: 16 amino acids. The CDR3 is CASSRTGALGGNTIYF. In nucleotides, the CDR3 is TGTGCCAGCAGCAGGACAGGGGCCCTGGGGGGAAACACCATATATTTT.

This rearrangement joins TRBV28 to TRBJ1-1; TRBD1 might be the D (6 bases). The CDR3 has 15 residues. Germline V gene lookup returns CDR1 MDHEN and CDR2 SYDVKM. Trimming pared 6 bases from V and 1 base from J, leaving 15 bases between. In nucleotides, the CDR3 is TGTGCCAGCAGAGTACAGGGATCCAAGAACACTGAAGCTTTCTTT. Amino acids: CASRVQGSKNTEAFF.

As DNA, the CDR3 is TGTGCCAGCAGCCCCGGGACAGGAGAGGGGGCTTTCTTT. It is translated as CASSPGTGEGAFF. The genes are TRBV13 and TRBJ1-1; 8 bases are a match to TRBD1. The germline V gene has CDR1 PRHDT and CDR2 FYEKMQ (reference sequence). The CDR3 length is 13 residues. V lost 5 bases and J lost 11; bases outside the gene matches: 10.